These T cell receptor beta chains were read from a single sample in a study of CD8 T cells in Susac syndrome. TCRdb fed the immunoSEQ multiplex PCR reads into MiXCR, producing one record per CDR3 protein. The repertoire holds tens of thousands of distinct CDR3 sequences, roughly 90% seen once, with 0.5% to 0.6% in the top ten. The material sequenced was CD8+ T cells from PBMCs. These TCRs come from a human donor with multiple sclerosis. CDR3s include the opening cysteine and the closing phenylalanine or tryptophan. Each record gives: clone size, D gene, V gene, J gene, CDR3 protein, CDR3 DNA. A D gene is named only where the DNA matches it firmly. A row's size may be missing; if present it is once, few, many or a size class.

size: .
D: .
V: TRBV5-4
J: TRBJ2-5
CDR3: CASSLAGPAETQYF
DNA: TGTGCCAGCAGCTTGGCCGGACCAGCAGAGACCCAGTACTTC

size: .
D: TRBD2
V: TRBV3-1
J: TRBJ2-1
CDR3: CASSQELAEVGYYNEQFF
DNA: TGTGCCAGCAGCCAAGAACTAGCGGAGGTGGGTTATTACAATGAGCAGTTCTTC

size: .
D: .
V: TRBV11-2
J: TRBJ2-1
CDR3: CASSSTSGAADEQFF
DNA: TGTGCCAGCAGCTCGACCTCAGGGGCAGCAGATGAGCAGTTCTTC

size: .
D: TRBD1
V: TRBV2
J: TRBJ2-5
CDR3: CASSYLTGQETQYF
DNA: TGTGCCAGCAGTTACCTGACAGGGCAAGAGACCCAGTACTTC

size: once
D: TRBD1
V: TRBV28
J: TRBJ2-1
CDR3: CASSNPGQVLYNEQFF
DNA: TGTGCCAGCAGCAACCCGGGACAGGTACTTTACAATGAGCAGTTCTTC

size: .
D: TRBD1
V: TRBV20-1
J: TRBJ1-2
CDR3: CSATPTGGNYGYTF
DNA: TGCAGTGCTACCCCGACAGGGGGAAACTATGGCTACACCTTC

size: .
D: TRBD1
V: TRBV7-2
J: TRBJ2-7
CDR3: CASSWTGGDRGYEQYF
DNA: TGTGCCAGCAGCTGGACAGGAGGGGACAGGGGATACGAGCAGTACTTC

size: .
D: .
V: TRBV6-2/TRBV6-3
J: TRBJ1-1
CDR3: CASSSTRDNWNTEAFF
DNA: TGTGCCAGCAGTTCCACTCGGGACAACTGGAACACTGAAGCTTTCTTT

size: .
D: .
V: TRBV6-1
J: TRBJ2-7
CDR3: CASSDRSSYEQYF
DNA: TGTGCCAGCTCCGACCGGAGCTCCTACGAGCAGTACTTC

size: .
D: .
V: TRBV29-1
J: TRBJ1-1
CDR3: CSVAGWNTEAFF
DNA: TGCAGCGTTGCGGGTTGGAACACTGAAGCTTTCTTT

size: .
D: TRBD2
V: TRBV29-1
J: TRBJ2-1
CDR3: CSARGGDTYNEQFF
DNA: TGCAGCGCCCGCGGGGGTGATACCTACAATGAGCAGTTCTTC

size: .
D: .
V: TRBV21-1
J: TRBJ2-2
CDR3: CASSIRDTGLASGELFF
DNA: TGTGCCAGCAGCATACGGGACACTGGCCTAGCGTCCGGGGAGCTGTTTTTT

size: .
D: TRBD1
V: TRBV3-1
J: TRBJ1-6
CDR3: CASSQMTGVSPLHF
DNA: TGTGCCAGCAGCCAAATGACAGGGGTTTCACCCCTCCACTTT

size: .
D: TRBD2
V: TRBV6-6
J: TRBJ2-1
CDR3: CASSYPTSGENNEQFF
DNA: TGTGCCAGCAGTTACCCGACTAGCGGGGAGAACAATGAGCAGTTCTTC

size: .
D: .
V: TRBV5-6
J: TRBJ1-3
CDR3: CASSLVGVKSGNTIYF
DNA: TGTGCCAGCAGCTTGGTAGGGGTTAAATCTGGAAACACCATATATTTT

size: .
D: .
V: TRBV7-6
J: TRBJ2-5
CDR3: CASSGLGQTQYF
DNA: TGTGCCAGCAGCGGACTGGGGCAGACCCAGTACTTC

size: .
D: .
V: TRBV30
J: TRBJ1-4
CDR3: CAWSRLKEKLFF
DNA: TGTGCCTGGAGTAGACTAAAGGAAAAACTGTTTTTT

size: .
D: .
V: TRBV20-1
J: TRBJ2-7
CDR3: CSAPTITYEQYF
DNA: TGCAGTGCTCCGACTATTACCTACGAGCAGTACTTC

size: .
D: .
V: TRBV28
J: TRBJ2-5
CDR3: CASSLGADNLETQYF
DNA: TGTGCCAGCAGTTTGGGTGCGGACAACCTGGAGACCCAGTACTTC

size: .
D: .
V: TRBV27
J: TRBJ1-5
CDR3: CASSFNGGLGFQPQHF
DNA: TGTGCCAGCAGTTTTAATGGTGGGTTAGGTTTTCAGCCCCAGCATTTT

size: .
D: .
V: TRBV7-8
J: TRBJ2-2
CDR3: CASSLAGMNTGELFF
DNA: TGTGCCAGCAGCTTAGCCGGAATGAACACCGGGGAGCTGTTTTTT

size: once
D: TRBD2
V: TRBV20-1
J: TRBJ2-7
CDR3: CSARDRREGHSEQYF
DNA: TGCAGTGCTAGAGACCGGCGGGAGGGCCACAGCGAGCAGTACTTC

size: .
D: .
V: TRBV9
J: TRBJ2-7
CDR3: CASSDGDGFREQYF
DNA: TGTGCCAGCAGCGACGGGGACGGGTTTCGCGAGCAGTACTTC

size: .
D: TRBD1
V: TRBV2
J: TRBJ1-1
CDR3: CASRSTGSGNTEAFF
DNA: TGTGCCAGCAGATCGACAGGGTCGGGGAACACTGAAGCTTTCTTT

size: .
D: TRBD1
V: TRBV5-4
J: TRBJ1-2
CDR3: CASSDRGVNYGYTF
DNA: TGTGCCAGCAGCGACAGGGGAGTAAACTATGGCTACACCTTC

size: .
D: .
V: TRBV10-3
J: TRBJ1-2
CDR3: CAISERGREIYYYGYTF
DNA: TGTGCCATCAGTGAGCGGGGGCGGGAAATCTATTACTATGGCTACACCTTC

size: once
D: TRBD1
V: TRBV12-5
J: TRBJ2-7
CDR3: CASGLVRSGTVYSYEQYF
DNA: TGTGCTAGTGGTTTGGTACGGTCCGGGACAGTTTATTCCTACGAGCAGTACTTC

size: once
D: TRBD1
V: TRBV12-3/TRBV12-4
J: TRBJ2-7
CDR3: CATSGQGKEQYF
DNA: TGTGCCACATCAGGACAGGGGAAGGAGCAGTACTTC

size: .
D: .
V: TRBV7-2
J: TRBJ2-5
CDR3: CASSAAKASMETQYF
DNA: TGTGCCAGCAGCGCCGCCAAGGCATCGATGGAGACCCAGTACTTC

size: .
D: .
V: TRBV27
J: TRBJ1-3
CDR3: CASSLSGAGNTIYF
DNA: TGTGCCAGCAGTTTATCGGGGGCTGGAAACACCATATATTTT

size: .
D: .
V: TRBV4-1
J: TRBJ1-1
CDR3: CASSQKAVNTEAFF
DNA: TGCGCCAGCAGCCAAAAAGCAGTGAACACTGAAGCTTTCTTT

size: .
D: TRBD2
V: TRBV24-1
J: TRBJ2-2
CDR3: CATSDRSLAGGLNTGELFF
DNA: TGTGCCACCAGTGATCGCTCACTAGCGGGAGGACTAAACACCGGGGAGCTGTTTTTT

size: .
D: TRBD1
V: TRBV7-9
J: TRBJ2-1
CDR3: CASSSWTGGIDEQFF
DNA: TGTGCCAGCAGCTCCTGGACAGGGGGCATCGATGAGCAGTTCTTC

size: .
D: .
V: TRBV5-1
J: TRBJ1-6
CDR3: CASSLGGPRGSPLHF
DNA: TGCGCCAGCAGCTTAGGGGGACCGCGTGGATCACCCCTCCACTTT

size: .
D: .
V: TRBV2
J: TRBJ2-1
CDR3: CASSEWPYNEQFF
DNA: TGTGCCAGCAGTGAGTGGCCCTACAATGAGCAGTTCTTC

size: .
D: TRBD2
V: TRBV5-4
J: TRBJ2-3
CDR3: CASSLASGMVDTQYF
DNA: TGTGCCAGCAGTTTGGCCAGCGGGATGGTAGATACGCAGTATTTT

size: .
D: .
V: TRBV10-2
J: TRBJ1-4
CDR3: CASRQSNEKLFF
DNA: TGCGCCAGCAGACAGTCTAATGAAAAACTGTTTTTT

size: .
D: TRBD1
V: TRBV6-5
J: TRBJ2-7
CDR3: CASSLGQGAQYEQYF
DNA: TGTGCCAGCAGTTTAGGACAGGGGGCGCAGTACGAGCAGTACTTC

size: .
D: .
V: TRBV6-5
J: TRBJ2-1
CDR3: CASSYEKGRGEQFF
DNA: TGTGCCAGCAGTTACGAGAAGGGTAGGGGTGAGCAGTTCTTC

size: .
D: .
V: TRBV6-5
J: TRBJ2-3
CDR3: CASSYSTRGADTQYF
DNA: TGTGCCAGCAGTTACTCGACACGTGGGGCAGATACGCAGTATTTT

size: .
D: .
V: TRBV3-1
J: TRBJ1-1
CDR3: CASRGGENTEAFF
DNA: TGTGCCAGCAGGGGAGGAGAGAACACTGAAGCTTTCTTT

size: .
D: .
V: TRBV4-1
J: TRBJ2-2
CDR3: CASSQVLPGPGELFF
DNA: TGCGCCAGCAGCCAAGTCCTCCCGGGACCCGGGGAGCTGTTTTTT